The TCR beta chain described here comes from a study of T cells in Graves' hyperthyroidism and ophthalmopathy. Using RNA transcripts as the source, TCR beta CDR3 regions were amplified. First-round RT-PCR targeting the TCR CDR3 was performed with the HTBI primer set. TCRdb reanalysed the multiplex PCR reads using MiXCR and keeps one entry per CDR3 protein. The sample yields a few hundred thousand distinct CDR3 sequences, 22% seen once. The CDR3 is made up of 14 amino acids. Trimming left V 4 bases short and J 2 bases short, with 12 bases between. This clonotype came up a few times. The genes are TRBV12-3 or TRBV12-4 and TRBJ2-7; possibly TRBD1 for D (6 bases). The sequence was obtained from a man in his thirties or forties with Graves' ophthalmopathy. The sequenced sample consisted of blood. CDR3 in DNA: TGTGCCAGCAGTTCAACCAGGGGTCCCTACGAGCAGTACTTC. Amino acids: CASSSTRGPYEQYF.